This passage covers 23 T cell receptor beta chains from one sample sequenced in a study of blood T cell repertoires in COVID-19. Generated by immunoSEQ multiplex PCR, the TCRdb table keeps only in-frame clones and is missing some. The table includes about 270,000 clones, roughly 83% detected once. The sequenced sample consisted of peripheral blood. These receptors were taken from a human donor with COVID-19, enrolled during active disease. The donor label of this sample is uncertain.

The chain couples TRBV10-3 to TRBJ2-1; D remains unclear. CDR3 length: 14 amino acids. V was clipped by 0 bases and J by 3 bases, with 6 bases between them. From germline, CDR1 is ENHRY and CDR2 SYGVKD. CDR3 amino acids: CAISESRSYNEQFF. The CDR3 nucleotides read TGTGCCATCAGTGAGTCGAGGAGCTACAATGAGCAGTTCTTC.

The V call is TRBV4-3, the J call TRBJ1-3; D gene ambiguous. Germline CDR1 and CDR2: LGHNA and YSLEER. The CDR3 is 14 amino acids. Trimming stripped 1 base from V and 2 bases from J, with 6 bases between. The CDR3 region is CASSQGYTGNTIYF. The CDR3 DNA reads TGCGCCAGCAGCCAAGGTTACACTGGAAACACCATATATTTT.

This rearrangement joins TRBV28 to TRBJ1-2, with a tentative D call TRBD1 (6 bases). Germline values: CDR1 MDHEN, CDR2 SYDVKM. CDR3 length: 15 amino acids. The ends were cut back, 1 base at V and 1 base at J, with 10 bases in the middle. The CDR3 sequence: CASSLYRGSNYGYTF. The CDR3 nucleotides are TGTGCCAGCAGTTTATATAGGGGGAGTAACTATGGCTACACCTTC.

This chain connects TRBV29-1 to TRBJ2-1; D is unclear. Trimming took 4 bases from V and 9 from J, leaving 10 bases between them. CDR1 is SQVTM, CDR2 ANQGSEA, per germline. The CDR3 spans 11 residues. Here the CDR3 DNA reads TGCAGCGTTGGAGGTGCTGGTGAGCAGTTCTTC. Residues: CSVGGAGEQFF.

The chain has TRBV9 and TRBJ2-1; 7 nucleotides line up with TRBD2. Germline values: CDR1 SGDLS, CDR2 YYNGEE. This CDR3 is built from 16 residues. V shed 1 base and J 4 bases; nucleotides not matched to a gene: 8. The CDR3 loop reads CASSVLSSGNYNEQFF. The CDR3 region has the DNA TGTGCCAGCAGCGTACTGTCCAGCGGGAATTACAATGAGCAGTTCTTC.

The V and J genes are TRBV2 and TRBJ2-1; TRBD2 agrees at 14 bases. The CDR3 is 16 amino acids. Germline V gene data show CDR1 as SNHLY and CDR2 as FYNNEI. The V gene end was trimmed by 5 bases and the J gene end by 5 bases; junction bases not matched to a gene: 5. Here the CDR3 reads CASSSGLAGAHNEQFF. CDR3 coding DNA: TGTGCCAGCAGTTCGGGACTAGCGGGAGCCCACAATGAGCAGTTCTTC.

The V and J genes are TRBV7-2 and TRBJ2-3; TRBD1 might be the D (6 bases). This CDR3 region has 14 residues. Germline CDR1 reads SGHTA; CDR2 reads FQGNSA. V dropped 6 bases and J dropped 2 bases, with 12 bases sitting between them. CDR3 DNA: TGTGCCAGCAGACCTACAGGGCTCACAGATACGCAGTATTTT. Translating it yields CASRPTGLTDTQYF.

The CDR3 DNA sequence: TGTGCCAGCAGTCTCCCCGGGGGGGCGCGCACTGAAGCTTTCTTT. Protein sequence: CASSLPGGARTEAFF. V usage is TRBV28 and J usage is TRBJ1-1, with D possibly being TRBD1 (6 bases). The CDR3 is made up of 15 amino acids. The V and J ends lost 5 bases and 4 bases respectively, with 17 bases between them. CDR1 and CDR2 from the germline V gene are MDHEN and SYDVKM.

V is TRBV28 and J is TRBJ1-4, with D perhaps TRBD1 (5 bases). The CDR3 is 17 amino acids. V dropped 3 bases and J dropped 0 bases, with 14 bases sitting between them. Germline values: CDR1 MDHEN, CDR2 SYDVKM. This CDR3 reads CASSFRQGRPTNEKLFF. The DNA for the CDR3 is TGTGCCAGCAGTTTTCGGCAGGGAAGACCAACTAATGAAAAACTGTTTTTT.

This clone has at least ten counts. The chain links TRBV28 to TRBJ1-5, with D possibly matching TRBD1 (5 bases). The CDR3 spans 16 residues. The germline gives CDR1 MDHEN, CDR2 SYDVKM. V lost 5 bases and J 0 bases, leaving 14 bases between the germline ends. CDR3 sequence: CASSAGPRNSNQPQHF. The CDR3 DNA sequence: TGTGCCAGCAGTGCAGGGCCTAGAAATAGCAATCAGCCCCAGCATTTT.

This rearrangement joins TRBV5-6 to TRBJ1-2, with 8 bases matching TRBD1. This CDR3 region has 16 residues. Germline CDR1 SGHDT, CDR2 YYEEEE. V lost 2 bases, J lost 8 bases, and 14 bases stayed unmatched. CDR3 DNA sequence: TGTGCCAGCAGCTTAATGCCTGGACAGGGCTCGGTAGGCTACACCTTC. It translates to CASSLMPGQGSVGYTF.

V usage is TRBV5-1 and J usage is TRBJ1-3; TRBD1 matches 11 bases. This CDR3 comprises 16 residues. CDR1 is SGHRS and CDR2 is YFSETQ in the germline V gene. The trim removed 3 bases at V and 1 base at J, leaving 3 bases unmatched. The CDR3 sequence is CASSWGQGDSGNTIYF. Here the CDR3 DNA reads TGCGCCAGCAGCTGGGGACAGGGGGATTCTGGAAACACCATATATTTT. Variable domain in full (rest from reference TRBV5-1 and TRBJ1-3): KAGVTQTPRYLIKTRGQQVTLSCSPISGHRSVSWYQQTPGQGLQFLFEYFSETQRNKGNFPGRFSGRQFSNSRSEMNVSTLELGDSALYLCASSWGQGDSGNTIYFGEGSWLTVV.

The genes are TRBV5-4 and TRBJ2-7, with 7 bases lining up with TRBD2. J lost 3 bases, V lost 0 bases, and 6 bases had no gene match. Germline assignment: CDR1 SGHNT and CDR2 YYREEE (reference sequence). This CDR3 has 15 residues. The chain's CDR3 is CASSLGGGSFYEQYF. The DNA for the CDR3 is TGTGCCAGCAGCTTGGGCGGGGGAAGCTTCTACGAGCAGTACTTC.

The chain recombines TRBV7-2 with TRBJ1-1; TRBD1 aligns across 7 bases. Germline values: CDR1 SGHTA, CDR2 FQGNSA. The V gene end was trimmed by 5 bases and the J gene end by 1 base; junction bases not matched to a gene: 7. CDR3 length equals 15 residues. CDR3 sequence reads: CASSPNGQANTEAFF. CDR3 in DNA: TGTGCCAGCAGCCCGAATGGACAGGCGAACACTGAAGCTTTCTTT. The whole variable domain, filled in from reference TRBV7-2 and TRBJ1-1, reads GAGVSQSPSNKVTEKGKDVELRCDPISGHTALYWYRQSLGQGLEFLIYFQGNSAPDKSGLPSDRFSAERTGGSVSTLTIQRTQQEDSAVYLCASSPNGQANTEAFFGQGTRLTVV.

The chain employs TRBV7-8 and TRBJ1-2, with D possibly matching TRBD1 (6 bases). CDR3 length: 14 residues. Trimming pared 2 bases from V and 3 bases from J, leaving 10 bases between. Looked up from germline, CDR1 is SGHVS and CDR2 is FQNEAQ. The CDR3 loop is CASSLTGGDYGYTF. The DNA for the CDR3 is TGTGCCAGCAGCTTAACTGGGGGCGACTATGGCTACACCTTC. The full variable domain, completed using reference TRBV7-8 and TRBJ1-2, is GAGVSQSPRYKVAKRGQDVALRCDPISGHVSLFWYQQALGQGPEFLTYFQNEAQLDKSGLPSDRFFAERPEGSVSTLKIQRTQQEDSAVYLCASSLTGGDYGYTFGSGTRLTVV.

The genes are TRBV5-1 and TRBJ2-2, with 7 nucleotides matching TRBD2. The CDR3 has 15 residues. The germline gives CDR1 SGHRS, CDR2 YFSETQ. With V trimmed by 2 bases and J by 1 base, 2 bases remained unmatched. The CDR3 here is CASSFSGQNTGELFF. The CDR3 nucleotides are TGCGCCAGCAGCTTTAGCGGGCAGAACACCGGGGAGCTGTTTTTT.

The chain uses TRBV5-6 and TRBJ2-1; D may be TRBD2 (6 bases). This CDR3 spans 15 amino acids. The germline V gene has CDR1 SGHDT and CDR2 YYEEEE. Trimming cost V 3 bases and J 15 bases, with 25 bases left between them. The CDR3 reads CASSSRIRTNLRGFF. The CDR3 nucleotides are TGTGCCAGCAGCTCGAGGATAAGGACTAATTTGCGGGGGTTCTTC.

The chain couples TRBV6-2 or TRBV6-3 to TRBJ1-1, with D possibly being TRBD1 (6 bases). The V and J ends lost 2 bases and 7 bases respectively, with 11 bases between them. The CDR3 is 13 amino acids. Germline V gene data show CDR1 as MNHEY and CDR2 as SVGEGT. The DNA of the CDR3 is TGTGCCAGCAGTTACACGCTACAGGGTGAAGCTTTCTTT. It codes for CASSYTLQGEAFF.

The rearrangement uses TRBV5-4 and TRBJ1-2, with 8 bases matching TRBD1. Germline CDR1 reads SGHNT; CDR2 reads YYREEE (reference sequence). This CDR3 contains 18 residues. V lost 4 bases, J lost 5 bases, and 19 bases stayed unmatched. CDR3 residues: CASSPQRRQGAGRYGYTF. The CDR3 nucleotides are TGTGCCAGCAGCCCCCAGCGGCGTCAGGGGGCCGGAAGATATGGCTACACCTTC.

The CDR3 region has the DNA TGTGCCTGGACCCTAGCGGCGAACACCGGGGAGCTGTTTTTT. Translated, it gives CAWTLAANTGELFF. The chain links TRBV30 to TRBJ2-2, with TRBD2 matching over 7 bases. Germline V gene data show CDR1 as GTSNPN and CDR2 as SVGIG (reference sequence). Trimming removed 4 bases from V and 0 bases from J; junction bases left unmatched: 2. CDR3 length: 14 residues.

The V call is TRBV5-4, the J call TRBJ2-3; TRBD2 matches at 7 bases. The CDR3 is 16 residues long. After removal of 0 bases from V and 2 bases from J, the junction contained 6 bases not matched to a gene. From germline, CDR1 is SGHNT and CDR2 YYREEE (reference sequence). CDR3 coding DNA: TGTGCCAGCAGCTTGGCGGCTAGCGGTTACACAGATACGCAGTATTTT. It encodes CASSLAASGYTDTQYF.

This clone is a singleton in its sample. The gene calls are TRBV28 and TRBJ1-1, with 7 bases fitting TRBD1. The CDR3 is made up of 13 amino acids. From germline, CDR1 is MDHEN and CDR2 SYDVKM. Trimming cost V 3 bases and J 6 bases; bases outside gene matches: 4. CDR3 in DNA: TGTGCCAGCAGTTTGTCGGGACAGCCTGAAGCTTTCTTT. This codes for CASSLSGQPEAFF.

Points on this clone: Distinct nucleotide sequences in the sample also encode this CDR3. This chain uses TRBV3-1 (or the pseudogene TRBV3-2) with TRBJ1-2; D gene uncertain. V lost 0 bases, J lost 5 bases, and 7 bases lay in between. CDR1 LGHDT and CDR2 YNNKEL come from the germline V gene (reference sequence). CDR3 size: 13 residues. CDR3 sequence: CASSQELEYGYTF. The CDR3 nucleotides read TGTGCCAGCAGCCAAGAGCTGGAGTATGGCTACACCTTC.